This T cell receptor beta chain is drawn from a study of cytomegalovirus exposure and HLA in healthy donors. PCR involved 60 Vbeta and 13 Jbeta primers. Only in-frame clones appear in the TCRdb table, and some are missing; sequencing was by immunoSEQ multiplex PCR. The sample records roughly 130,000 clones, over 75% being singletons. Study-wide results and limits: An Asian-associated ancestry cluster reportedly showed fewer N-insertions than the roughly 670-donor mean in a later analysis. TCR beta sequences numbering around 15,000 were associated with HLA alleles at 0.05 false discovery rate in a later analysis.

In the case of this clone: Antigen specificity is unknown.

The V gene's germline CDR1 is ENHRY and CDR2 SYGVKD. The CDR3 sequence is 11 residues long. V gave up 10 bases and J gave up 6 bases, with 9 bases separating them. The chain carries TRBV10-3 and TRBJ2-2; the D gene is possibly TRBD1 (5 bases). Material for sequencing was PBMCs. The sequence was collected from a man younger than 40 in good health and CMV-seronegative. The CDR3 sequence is CATGQSGELFF. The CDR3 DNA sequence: TGTGCCACCGGACAATCCGGGGAGCTGTTTTTT.